Below are 19 T cell receptor beta chains sequenced from a single sample in a study of T cell repertoires in cytomegalovirus infection (dated by TCRdb to about 2019). Instrument on record: Illumina HiSeq 1500. The raw public data were reprocessed by TCRdb itself: fastp quality trimming at Q25, MiXCR clonotype calling, in-frame beta chains only. Every CDR3 protein is listed once, alongside the most common genes and DNA of its rows. The sample table records about 160,000 distinct CDR3 sequences; over 15% of these occur just once. The top ten constitute about 17% of the sample. Sequencing used CD8+ T cells from PBMCs. These receptor sequences come from a human donor in good health (CMV status not recorded). Some clones in this sample may be carry-over from other donors' samples.

This clonotype was seen at least ten times. The rearrangement joins TRBV7-2 to TRBJ2-3; no firm D call. The CDR3 sequence is 15 residues long. Trimming took off 5 bases at V and 0 bases at J, with 12 bases between the two ends. Looked up from germline, CDR1 is SGHTA and CDR2 is FQGNSA. Written as DNA, the CDR3 is TGTGCCAGCAGCGATCTGCAGGCTAGCACAGATACGCAGTATTTT. Translated, it gives CASSDLQASTDTQYF. The full variable domain, completed using reference TRBV7-2 and TRBJ2-3, is GAGVSQSPSNKVTEKGKDVELRCDPISGHTALYWYRQSLGQGLEFLIYFQGNSAPDKSGLPSDRFSAERTGGSVSTLTIQRTQQEDSAVYLCASSDLQASTDTQYFGPGTRLTVL.

The chain recombines TRBV6-2 or TRBV6-3 with TRBJ2-3; TRBD2 matches 8 bases. V shed 0 bases and J 4 bases; nucleotides not matched to a gene: 6. This CDR3 comprises 16 residues. Germline V gives CDR1 MNHEY, CDR2 SVGEGT. The CDR3 nucleotides are TGTGCCAGCAGTTACTCCGAGGGACTAGGGGCAGATACGCAGTATTTT. Encoded protein: CASSYSEGLGADTQYF.

This clonotype was found a few times. The chain has TRBV5-1 and TRBJ2-5, with unresolved D. Trimming pared 4 bases from V and 4 bases from J, leaving 23 bases between. The CDR3 totals 17 residues. Germline V gives CDR1 SGHRS, CDR2 YFSETQ. In DNA form, the CDR3 reads TGCGCCAGCAGCGCAAGACCGGACGCTTACCCTGGAGAGACCCAGTACTTC. Translating gives CASSARPDAYPGETQYF.

V is TRBV15 and J is TRBJ2-2, with 8 bases lining up with TRBD2. The CDR3 extends over 16 amino acids. Germline V gene lookup returns CDR1 LNHNV and CDR2 YYDKDF (reference sequence). V gave up 8 bases and J gave up 5 bases; unmatched junction bases: 13. CDR3 protein: CATALRAGVGTGELFF. Written as DNA, the CDR3 is TGTGCCACCGCCCTCAGAGCGGGAGTCGGGACCGGGGAGCTGTTTTTT.

This rearrangement joins TRBV7-9 to TRBJ2-1, with a weak D call TRBD2 (6 bases). Germline V gives CDR1 SEHNR, CDR2 FQNEAQ (reference sequence). The CDR3 consists of 13 residues. V was trimmed by 1 base and J by 7 bases, leaving 8 bases between them. The CDR3 reads CASSLGAGNEQFF. The CDR3 coding sequence is TGTGCCAGCAGCTTAGGGGCGGGAAATGAGCAGTTCTTC.

In this sample, this clonotype turned up a few times. The V gene is TRBV2, the J gene TRBJ2-7; 8 nucleotides match TRBD2. The CDR3 has 13 residues. Per the germline V gene, CDR1 is SNHLY and CDR2 is FYNNEI. With 6 bases clipped from V and 7 bases from J, the junction kept 8 bases outside the gene matches. For the CDR3, the DNA is TGTGCCAGCAGCGGGAGGGTTCAGTATGAGCAGTACTTC. Protein product: CASSGRVQYEQYF.

The chain couples TRBV10-3 to TRBJ1-2, with a weak D call TRBD1 (6 bases). The CDR3 is made up of 16 amino acids. V was shortened by 0 bases and J by 8 bases, with 19 bases between the two germline ends. Per germline, CDR1 ENHRY and CDR2 SYGVKD. The CDR3 loop is CAISESSDSPFGGYTF. CDR3 DNA sequence: TGTGCCATCAGTGAGTCCTCGGACAGCCCTTTCGGAGGCTACACCTTC.

The chain employs TRBV20-1 and TRBJ2-7; TRBD2 matches 8 bases. The germline V gene encodes CDR1 DFQATT and CDR2 SNEGSKA (reference sequence). V was pared by 6 bases and J by 3 bases, with 10 bases of the junction left unmatched. The CDR3 is made up of 14 amino acids. CDR3 bases: TGCAGTGCACCCAGCGGGAGAGGGTACTACGAGCAGTACTTC. It specifies CSAPSGRGYYEQYF.

The chain uses TRBV4-3 and TRBJ2-7; D is ambiguous. Germline-derived CDR1 and CDR2 are LGHNA and YSLEER. The CDR3 contains 14 residues. V was clipped by 0 bases and J by 3 bases, with 9 bases between them. In DNA, the CDR3 is TGCGCCAGCAGCCAAGATCTTGGTCGCTACGAGCAGTACTTC. As protein: CASSQDLGRYEQYF.

Only a few counts were recorded for this clonotype. The chain is built from TRBV6-5 and TRBJ1-2; TRBD1 might be the D (6 bases). CDR3 size: 10 residues. V shed 6 bases and J shed 10 bases, with 9 bases lying between them. Per the germline V gene, CDR1 is MNHEY and CDR2 is SVGAGI. The CDR3 DNA reads TGTGCCAGCAGGGGGGCCACCTACACCTTC. As protein: CASRGATYTF.

This clonotype has a handful of counts. The chain links TRBV7-2 to TRBJ1-5; 9 nucleotides align to TRBD1. Trimming at V came to 6 bases and at J to 6 bases, leaving 9 bases not matched to a gene. The CDR3 consists of 15 residues. Germline-derived CDR1 and CDR2 are SGHTA and FQGNSA. The CDR3 sequence: CASSGGQGFSQPQHF. The CDR3 coding sequence is TGTGCCAGCAGTGGGGGACAGGGTTTTAGTCAGCCCCAGCATTTT.

A few counts support this clonotype. DNA of the CDR3: TGCGCCAGCATGGAGTTTTTGGGGGGCCGCTACGAGCAGTACTTC. Its translation is CASMEFLGGRYEQYF. This chain uses TRBV5-1 with TRBJ2-7; the D call may be TRBD1 or TRBD2 (6 bases each). CDR1 and CDR2 (germline): SGHRS, YFSETQ. Trimming removed 6 bases from V and 3 bases from J, with 19 bases in between. The length of the CDR3 is 15 residues.

This rearrangement joins TRBV6-1 to TRBJ1-1; no clear D gene. Trimming stripped 7 bases from V and 11 bases from J, with 29 bases between. Looked up from germline, CDR1 is MNHNS and CDR2 is SASEGT. The CDR3 covers 16 residues. The CDR3 here is CASTSTSSTDRDRAFF. Written as DNA, the CDR3 is TGTGCCAGCACTTCAACGTCCAGCACTGACCGTGATCGGGCTTTCTTT.

The genes are TRBV11-2 and TRBJ2-5, with TRBD1 matching 7 bases. V gave up 5 bases and J gave up 2 bases; unmatched junction bases: 2. This CDR3 is built from 13 residues. From germline, CDR1 is SGHAT and CDR2 FQNNGV. In DNA form, the CDR3 reads TGTGCCAGCAGCCTACAGGGGCAAGAGACCCAGTACTTC. Its translation is CASSLQGQETQYF.

This chain uses TRBV2 with TRBJ2-7; D unclear. The CDR3 is 14 amino acids. Trimming took off 7 bases at V and 4 bases at J, with 17 bases between the two ends. Per germline, CDR1 SNHLY and CDR2 FYNNEI. For the CDR3, the DNA is TGTGCCAGCAACATGCTCGGGCAATCTTACGAGCAGTACTTC. Protein product: CASNMLGQSYEQYF.

The chain recombines TRBV7-2 with TRBJ2-3; 14 positions match TRBD2. The CDR3 totals 16 residues. Germline assignment: CDR1 SGHTA and CDR2 FQGNSA. The junction had 3 bases not matched to a gene; V was cut back by 1 base and J by 6 bases. The CDR3 bases are TGTGCCAGCAGCTTAGAGGGACTAGCGGGAGTGGATACGCAGTATTTT. This sequence encodes CASSLEGLAGVDTQYF.

This clonotype appeared many times. The V call is TRBV6-5, the J call TRBJ2-7; tentatively, D is TRBD1 (5 bases). The V and J ends lost 0 bases and 3 bases respectively, with 15 bases between them. The CDR3 sequence is 16 residues long. CDR1 MNHEY and CDR2 SVGAGI come from the germline V gene. The CDR3 loop reads CASSYSLWGAGYEQYF. In DNA, the CDR3 is TGTGCCAGCAGTTACTCGTTGTGGGGCGCCGGCTACGAGCAGTACTTC.

This clonotype was counted a few times. This CDR3 is CASITAAGRIGGTEAFF. For the CDR3, the DNA is TGTGCCAGCATCACGGCGGCAGGGCGAATTGGCGGCACTGAAGCTTTCTTT. The chain is built from TRBV2 and TRBJ1-1, with a weak D call TRBD1 (5 bases). V lost 7 bases to trimming and J lost 4 bases, with 25 bases between them. The CDR3 length is 17 residues. The V gene's germline CDR1 is SNHLY and CDR2 FYNNEI.

This chain uses TRBV10-3 with TRBJ1-2; possibly TRBD1 for D (5 bases). The length of the CDR3 is 13 residues. Germline V gene data show CDR1 as ENHRY and CDR2 as SYGVKD. The V and J ends lost 7 bases and 6 bases respectively, with 15 bases between them. Here the CDR3 reads CAIKGRDFDGYTF. The CDR3 region has the DNA TGTGCCATCAAAGGCAGGGACTTTGATGGCTACACCTTC.